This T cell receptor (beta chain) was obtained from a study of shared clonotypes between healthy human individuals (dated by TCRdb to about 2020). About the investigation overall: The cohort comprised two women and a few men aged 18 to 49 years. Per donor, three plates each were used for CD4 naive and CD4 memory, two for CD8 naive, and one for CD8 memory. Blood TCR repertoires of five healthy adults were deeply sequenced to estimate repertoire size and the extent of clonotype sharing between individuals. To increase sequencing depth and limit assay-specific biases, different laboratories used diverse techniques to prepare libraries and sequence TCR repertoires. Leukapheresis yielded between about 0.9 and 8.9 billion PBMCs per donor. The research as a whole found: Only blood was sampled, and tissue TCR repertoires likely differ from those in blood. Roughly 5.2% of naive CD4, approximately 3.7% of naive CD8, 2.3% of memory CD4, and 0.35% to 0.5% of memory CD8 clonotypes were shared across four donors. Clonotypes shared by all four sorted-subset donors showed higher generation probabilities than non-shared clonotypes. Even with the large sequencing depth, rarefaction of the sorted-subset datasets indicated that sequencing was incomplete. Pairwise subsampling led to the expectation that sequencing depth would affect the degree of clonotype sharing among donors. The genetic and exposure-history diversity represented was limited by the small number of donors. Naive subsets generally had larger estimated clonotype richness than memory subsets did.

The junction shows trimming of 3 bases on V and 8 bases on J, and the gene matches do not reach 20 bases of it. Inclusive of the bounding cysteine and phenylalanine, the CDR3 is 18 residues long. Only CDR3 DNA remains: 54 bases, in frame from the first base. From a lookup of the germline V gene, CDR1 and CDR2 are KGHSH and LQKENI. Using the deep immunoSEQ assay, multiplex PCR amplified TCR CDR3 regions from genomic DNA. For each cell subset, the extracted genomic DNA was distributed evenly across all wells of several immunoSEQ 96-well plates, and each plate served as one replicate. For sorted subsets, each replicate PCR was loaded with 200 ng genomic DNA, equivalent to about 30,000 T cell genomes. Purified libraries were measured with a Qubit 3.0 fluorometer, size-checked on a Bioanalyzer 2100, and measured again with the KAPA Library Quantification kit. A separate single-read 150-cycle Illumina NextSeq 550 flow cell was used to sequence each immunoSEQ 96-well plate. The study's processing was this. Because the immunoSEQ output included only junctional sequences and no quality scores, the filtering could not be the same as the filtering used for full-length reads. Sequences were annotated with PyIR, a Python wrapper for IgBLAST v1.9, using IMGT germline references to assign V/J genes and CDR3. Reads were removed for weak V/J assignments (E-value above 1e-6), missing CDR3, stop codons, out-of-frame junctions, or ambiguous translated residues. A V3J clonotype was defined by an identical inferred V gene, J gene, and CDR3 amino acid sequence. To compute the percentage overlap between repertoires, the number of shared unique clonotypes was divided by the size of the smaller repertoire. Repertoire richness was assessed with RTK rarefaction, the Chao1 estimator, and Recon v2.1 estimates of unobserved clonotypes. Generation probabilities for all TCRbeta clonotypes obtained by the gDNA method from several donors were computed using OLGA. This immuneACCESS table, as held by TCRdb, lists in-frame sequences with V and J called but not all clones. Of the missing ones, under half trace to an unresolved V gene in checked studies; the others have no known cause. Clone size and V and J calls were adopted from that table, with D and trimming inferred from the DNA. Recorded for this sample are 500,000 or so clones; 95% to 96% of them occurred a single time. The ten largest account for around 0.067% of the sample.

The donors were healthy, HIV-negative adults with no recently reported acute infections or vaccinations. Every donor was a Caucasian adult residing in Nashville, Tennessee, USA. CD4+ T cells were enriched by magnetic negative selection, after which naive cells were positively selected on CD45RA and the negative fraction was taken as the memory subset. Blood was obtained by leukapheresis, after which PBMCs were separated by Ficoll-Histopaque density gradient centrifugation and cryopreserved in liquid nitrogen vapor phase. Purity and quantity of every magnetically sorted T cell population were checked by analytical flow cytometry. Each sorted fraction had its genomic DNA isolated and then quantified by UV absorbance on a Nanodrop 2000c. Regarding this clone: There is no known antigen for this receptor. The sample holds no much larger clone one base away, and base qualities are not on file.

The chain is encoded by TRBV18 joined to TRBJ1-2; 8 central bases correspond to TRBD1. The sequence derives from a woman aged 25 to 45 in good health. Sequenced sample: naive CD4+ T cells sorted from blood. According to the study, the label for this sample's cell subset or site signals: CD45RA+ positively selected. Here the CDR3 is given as CASSPRMKTGEIAGGYTF. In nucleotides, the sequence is TGTGCCAGCTCACCTCGGATGAAGACAGGGGAAATCGCTGGAGGCTACACCTTC.